This TCR beta chain derives from a study of blood T cells in healthy people across ages. General observations from the study: TCR beta diversity was tightly associated with the proportion of naive T cells. As age increased, TCR beta diversity per million T cells fell in a roughly linear fashion.

This clonotype was counted a few times. Its antigen is not identified. Then a second PCR, running roughly 7 to 11 cycles, was carried out with a sample-barcoded 5' primer and a J-beta primer mix. TCRdb fed the 5' RACE reads into MiXCR, producing one record per CDR3 protein. The table lists some 1.4 million distinct CDR3 sequences, approximately 38% of them singletons, with approximately 7.9% in the top ten. Germline V lookup: CDR1 SQVTM, CDR2 ANQGSEA. This CDR3 is 16 amino acids long. Trimming shortened V by 7 bases and J by 0 bases, and 20 bases separated the two germline ends. The specimen sequenced was blood. This chain joins TRBV29-1 and TRBJ2-3; no firm D call. This clonotype was obtained from a woman between 18 and 30 years old in good health. The CDR3 region is CSAAPASLWSTDTQYF. The DNA of the CDR3 is TGCAGCGCCGCACCGGCTTCGTTATGGAGCACAGATACGCAGTATTTT.